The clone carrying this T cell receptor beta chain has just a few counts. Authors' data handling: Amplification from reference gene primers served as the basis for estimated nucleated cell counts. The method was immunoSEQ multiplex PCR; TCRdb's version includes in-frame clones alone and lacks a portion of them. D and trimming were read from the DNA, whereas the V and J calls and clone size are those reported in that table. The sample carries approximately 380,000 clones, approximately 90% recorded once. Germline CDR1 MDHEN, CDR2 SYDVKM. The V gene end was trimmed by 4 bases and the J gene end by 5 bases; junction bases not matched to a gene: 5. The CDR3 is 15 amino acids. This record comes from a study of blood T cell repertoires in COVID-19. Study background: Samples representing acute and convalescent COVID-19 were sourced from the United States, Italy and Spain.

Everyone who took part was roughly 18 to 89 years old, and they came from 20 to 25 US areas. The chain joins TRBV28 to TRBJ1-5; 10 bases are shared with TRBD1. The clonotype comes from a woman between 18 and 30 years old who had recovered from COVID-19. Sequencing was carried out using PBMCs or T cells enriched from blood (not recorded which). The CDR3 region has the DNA TGTGCCAGCAGTTCCGCCGGGACAGGGGATCAGCCCCAGCATTTT. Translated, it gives CASSSAGTGDQPQHF.